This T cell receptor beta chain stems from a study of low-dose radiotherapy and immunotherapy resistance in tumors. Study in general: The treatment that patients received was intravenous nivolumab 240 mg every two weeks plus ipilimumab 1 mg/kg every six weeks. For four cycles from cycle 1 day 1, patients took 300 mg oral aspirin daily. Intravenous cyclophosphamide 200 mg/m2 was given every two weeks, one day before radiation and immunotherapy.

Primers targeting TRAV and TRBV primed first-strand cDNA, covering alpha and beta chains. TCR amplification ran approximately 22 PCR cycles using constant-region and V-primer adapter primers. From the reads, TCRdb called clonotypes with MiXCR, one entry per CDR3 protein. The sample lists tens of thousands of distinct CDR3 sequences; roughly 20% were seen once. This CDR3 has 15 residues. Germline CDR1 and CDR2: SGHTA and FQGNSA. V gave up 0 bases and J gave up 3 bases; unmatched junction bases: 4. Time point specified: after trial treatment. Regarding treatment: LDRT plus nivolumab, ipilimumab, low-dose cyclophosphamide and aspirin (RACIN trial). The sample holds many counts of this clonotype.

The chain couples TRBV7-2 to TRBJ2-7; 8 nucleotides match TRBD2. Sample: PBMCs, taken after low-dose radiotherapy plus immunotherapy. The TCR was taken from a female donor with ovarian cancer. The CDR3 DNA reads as TGTGCCAGCAGCTTAGCCGGGAGGGCCCTCTACGAGCAGTACTTC. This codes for CASSLAGRALYEQYF.